This T cell receptor beta chain was recorded in a study of siplizumab effects on memory and regulatory T cells. The germline V gene encodes CDR1 SGHNT and CDR2 YYREEE (reference sequence). The CDR3 runs 14 residues. The ends were cut back, 0 bases at V and 0 bases at J, with 6 bases in the middle. Sequencing used immunoSEQ multiplex PCR; TCRdb keeps in-frame clones, though not all of them. The sample lists around 100,000 clones, about 91% occurring once. Broader study findings: No functional test confirmed suppression by proliferating siplizumab-culture Tregs. There were only a minor fraction of alloreactive clones that mapped to unstimulated subsets.

The sample holds a few counts of this clone. What it recognizes is unknown. This clonotype originated in a human donor in good health. The chain carries TRBV5-4 and TRBJ1-1, with D unclear. Sequencing was performed on CD4+ T cells sorted from blood. The CDR3 region has the DNA TGTGCCAGCAGCTTGGACAGCATGAACACTGAAGCTTTCTTT. It yields the protein CASSLDSMNTEAFF.